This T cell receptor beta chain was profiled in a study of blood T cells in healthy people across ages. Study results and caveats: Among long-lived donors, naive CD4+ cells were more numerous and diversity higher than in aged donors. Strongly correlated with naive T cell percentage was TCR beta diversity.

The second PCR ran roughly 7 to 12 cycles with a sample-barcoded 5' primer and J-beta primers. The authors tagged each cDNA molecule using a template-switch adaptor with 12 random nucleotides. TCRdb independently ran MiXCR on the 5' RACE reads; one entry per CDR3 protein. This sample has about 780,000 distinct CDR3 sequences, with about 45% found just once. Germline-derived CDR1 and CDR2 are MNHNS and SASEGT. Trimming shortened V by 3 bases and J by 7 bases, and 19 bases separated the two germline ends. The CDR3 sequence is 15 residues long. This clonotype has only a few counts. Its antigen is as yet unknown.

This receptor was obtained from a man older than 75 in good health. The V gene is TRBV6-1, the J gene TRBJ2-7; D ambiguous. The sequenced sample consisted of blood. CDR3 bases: TGTGCCAGCAGTGATTTCAGCTCCTCCCTACGAGAGCAGTACTTC. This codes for CASSDFSSSLREQYF.